Sequencing of this T cell receptor beta chain was carried out in a study of beta chain features in type 1 diabetes. General study findings and limits: TCRB repertoires of naive, central memory and Treg cells appeared more similar among patients than among healthy donors. In all four CD4+ subsets, TCRB CDR3 length was significantly, moderately reduced in type 1 diabetes.

Naive, central memory, regulatory and stem cell-like memory cells within the CD4+ compartment were sorted using CD45RO/CCR7/CD25/CD127/CD95/CD27. The CDR3 covers 11 residues. Deletions cut 6 bases from V and 7 bases from J, with 10 bases between. Germline assignment: CDR1 MNHNS and CDR2 SASEGT. This clone was counted only a few times. The antigen remains undetermined. The investigators reverse transcribed all of the isolated RNA, so they sequenced expressed TCRB transcripts. This table comes from immunoSEQ multiplex PCR, and its TCRdb copy is limited to in-frame clones, with some not included. In the table there are roughly 500,000 clones, 11% of which are singletons.

The source material was naive CD4+ T cells from blood. This TCR derives from a woman younger than 30 in good health. The chain has TRBV6-1 and TRBJ2-7, with a tentative D call TRBD1 (6 bases). CDR3 protein: CASSQGWEQYV. For the CDR3, the DNA is TGTGCCAGCAGCCAGGGGTGGGAGCAGTACGTC.